The 2 T cell receptor beta chains below were found in one sample sequenced in a study of T cell responses to AZD1222 COVID-19 vaccine. Method: immunoSEQ multiplex PCR; TCRdb's copy keeps in-frame clones and lacks some. The repertoire consists of about 120,000 clones, with roughly 90% occurring once and the leading ten covering roughly 3.5%. The source was peripheral blood, collected on day 0 of AZD1222 vaccination. All receptors come from an adult in good health.

This sequence joins TRBV12-3 or TRBV12-4 and TRBJ1-1; D gene ambiguous. The CDR3 has 13 residues. V lost 6 bases to trimming and J lost 5 bases, with 13 bases between them. The CDR3, as DNA: TGTGCCAGCAGGCGGACCGAGGGTACTGAAGCTTTCTTT. Translation gives CASRRTEGTEAFF.

The chain employs TRBV6-2 or TRBV6-3 and TRBJ2-7; a possible D gene is TRBD2 (5 bases). The CDR3 totals 14 residues. Trimming left V 0 bases short and J 3 bases short, with 9 bases between. Germline V gene data show CDR1 as MNHEY and CDR2 as SVGEGT. CDR3 DNA sequence: TGTGCCAGCAGTTACTCGAGGGTCCACTACGAGCAGTACTTC. Encoded protein: CASSYSRVHYEQYF.